This is a list of T cell receptor beta chains from one sample in a study of T-cell memory formation after mild COVID-19. TCRdb re-analysed the 5' RACE reads in MiXCR, keeping a single row per CDR3 protein. The sample records around 250,000 distinct CDR3 sequences, roughly 14% being singletons. Sequencing was done on a sample of PBMCs or a T cell subset sorted from them (not recorded which). The receptors were sampled from an adult woman who had mild COVID-19 (a few samples of this study predate the infection). Cell type and time point are not known. Both conserved end residues are part of each CDR3. The order of the fields is clone size, CDR3 length, V gene, J gene, D gene, CDR3 protein, CDR3 DNA. The D gene is left open where the match is weak. Clone size is shown for a subset of rows, as once, few, many or a class of expanded clone.

few	14	TRBV10-3	TRBJ2-1	.	CAISGGGSWNEQFF	TGTGCCATCAGTGGCGGAGGGTCTTGGAATGAGCAGTTCTTC
few	12	TRBV6-6	TRBJ1-2	.	CASSTGSRSYTF	TGTGCCAGCAGTACTGGGAGTCGGAGCTACACCTTC
few	11	TRBV20-1	TRBJ2-1	.	CSARERNEQFF	TGCAGTGCACGGGAGAGGAATGAGCAGTTCTTC
.	15	TRBV6-5	TRBJ2-3	.	CASSPFIFSTDTQYF	TGTGCCAGCAGTCCCTTTATCTTTAGCACAGATACGCAGTATTTT
.	18	TRBV10-3	TRBJ1-6	TRBD1	CAISTPRTGASYNSPLHF	TGTGCCATCAGTACGCCCCGGACAGGGGCCTCCTATAATTCACCCCTCCACTTT
.	13	TRBV20-1	TRBJ2-5	.	CSAPPQAGETQYF	TGCAGTGCTCCCCCCCAGGCAGGGGAGACCCAGTACTTC
few	17	TRBV6-5	TRBJ2-7	.	CASSSTRGRLSSYEQYF	TGTGCCAGCAGCTCGACGAGAGGACGGCTGAGCTCCTACGAGCAGTACTTC
many	14	TRBV24-1	TRBJ2-1	.	CATSDHRGYNEQFF	TGTGCCACCAGTGACCATAGGGGGTACAATGAGCAGTTCTTC
few	15	TRBV5-1	TRBJ1-1	.	CASTSMVGGGTEAFF	TGCGCCAGCACCTCCATGGTGGGAGGAGGCACTGAAGCTTTCTTT
.	13	TRBV15	TRBJ1-2	TRBD1	CATGGTGLYGYTF	TGTGCCACCGGCGGGACAGGGCTCTATGGCTACACCTTC
few	18	TRBV12-3/TRBV12-4	TRBJ2-3	TRBD2	CASSRERGLAAQEDTQYF	TGTGCCAGCAGTCGAGAGCGCGGACTAGCGGCACAAGAAGATACGCAGTATTTT
few	15	TRBV5-1	TRBJ1-1	TRBD1	CASSAVTGAATEAFF	TGCGCCAGCAGCGCAGTCACAGGGGCTGCCACTGAAGCTTTCTTT
many	14	TRBV5-1	TRBJ2-3	.	CASSLGSSTDTQYF	TGCGCCAGCAGCTTGGGGTCGAGCACAGATACGCAGTATTTT
few	15	TRBV5-1	TRBJ1-1	.	CASSSPGGSGTEAFF	TGCGCCAGCAGCTCCCCTGGGGGGTCGGGCACTGAAGCTTTCTTT
many	13	TRBV5-1	TRBJ2-1	TRBD1	CASSLGTGLEQFF	TGCGCCAGCAGCTTGGGGACAGGCCTTGAGCAGTTCTTC
few	14	TRBV12-3/TRBV12-4	TRBJ2-7	.	CASSLHTAAYEQYF	TGTGCCAGCAGTCTCCATACAGCCGCCTACGAGCAGTACTTC